The 23 T cell receptor beta chains given below trace back to one sample, sequenced in a study of CD4 T cells in relation to SARS-CoV-2 and coronaviruses. CD4+ T cells from unexposed donors were obtained before the COVID-19 pandemic (2011-2018). Isolation of CD4+ T cells took place after less than 13 days in culture. Sequencing used immunoSEQ multiplex PCR; TCRdb keeps in-frame clones, though not all of them. Of roughly 30,000 clones listed, 78% are singletons. Their specific antigens are unknown. The sequenced sample consisted of CD4+ T cells from PBMCs, cultured in vitro. The receptors shown here come from a human donor in good health.

This clone was detected only once. The CDR3 here is CATGMERGKSSYNEQFF. The CDR3 region has the DNA TGTGCCACCGGGATGGAAAGGGGGAAAAGCTCCTACAATGAGCAGTTCTTC. The gene calls are TRBV24-1 and TRBJ2-1; TRBD1 is a possible D gene (6 bases). This CDR3 spans 17 amino acids. V lost 9 bases and J lost 0, with 20 bases in between. Germline V gene sequence: CDR1 KGHDR, CDR2 SFDVKD.

The chain recombines TRBV5-5 with TRBJ1-1; the D is unclear. The CDR3 runs to 13 residues. Germline V gene sequence: CDR1 SGHKS, CDR2 YYEKEE (reference sequence). V was clipped by 0 bases and J by 1 base, with 4 bases between them. The CDR3 nucleotides read TGTGCCAGCAGCTTGGAGAGGAACACTGAAGCTTTCTTT. Translating gives CASSLERNTEAFF.

This rearrangement joins TRBV12-3 or TRBV12-4 to TRBJ2-3, with D unclear. The CDR3 is made up of 11 amino acids. V was trimmed by 6 bases and J by 14 bases, leaving 15 bases between them. CDR3 loop: CASSRLETPYF. The CDR3 DNA is TGTGCCAGCAGCCGACTCGAAACCCCGTATTTT.

The gene calls are TRBV18 and TRBJ1-2; D not certain. V gave up 3 bases and J gave up 1 base, with 15 bases separating them. Germline lookup yields CDR1 KGHSH and CDR2 LQKENI. The CDR3 runs to 16 residues. CDR3 sequence: CASSPRLAGNNYGYTF. As DNA, the CDR3 is TGTGCCAGCTCACCGCGGCTTGCGGGGAATAACTATGGCTACACCTTC.

V gene TRBV4-1 combines with J gene TRBJ1-2; D unclear. Germline V gene data show CDR1 as MGHRA and CDR2 as YSYEKL. The CDR3 is made up of 19 amino acids. The V gene lost 2 bases and the J gene lost 8 bases, with 30 bases spanning the gap. The CDR3 reads CASSQSYSQGRVRSQGYTF. CDR3 DNA sequence: TGCGCCAGCAGCCAATCCTACTCGCAAGGGAGGGTAAGATCTCAAGGCTACACCTTC.

The chain couples TRBV5-8 to TRBJ1-5, with D perhaps matching TRBD1 (6 bases). CDR3 size: 14 residues. V shed 2 bases and J shed 6 bases, with 12 bases lying between them. Germline CDR1 reads SGHTS; CDR2 reads YDEGEE. CDR3 sequence: CASSFNRVSQPQHF. The CDR3 DNA follows: TGTGCCAGCAGCTTCAACAGGGTGAGTCAGCCCCAGCATTTT.

V is TRBV19 and J is TRBJ2-1, with 10 bases matching TRBD1. Trimming cost V 5 bases and J 13 bases; bases outside gene matches: 8. CDR1 is LNHDA, CDR2 SQIVND, per germline (reference sequence). CDR3 length: 13 amino acids. DNA of the CDR3: TGTGCCAGTAGTCCCCCCGGGACAGGGGAACAGTTCTTC. The encoded protein is CASSPPGTGEQFF.

This chain links TRBV19 with TRBJ1-3, with 9 bases fitting TRBD1. The germline V gene has CDR1 LNHDA and CDR2 SQIVND (reference sequence). The CDR3 has 15 residues. Unmatched junction bases numbered 2, after V lost 5 bases and J lost 0 bases. CDR3: CASSQQGASGNTIYF. CDR3 nucleotide sequence: TGTGCCAGTAGTCAACAGGGGGCCTCTGGAAACACCATATATTTT.

The chain joins TRBV7-2 to TRBJ2-7, with D possibly TRBD1 on 7 matching bases. Per the germline V gene, CDR1 is SGHTA and CDR2 is FQGNSA. Deletions cut 6 bases from V and 6 bases from J, with 15 bases between. This CDR3 is 13 amino acids long. CDR3 nucleotides: TGTGCCAGCAGACCGCCAGGGGGGTTCGAGCAGTACTTC. This sequence encodes CASRPPGGFEQYF.

V and J are TRBV30 and TRBJ1-2; TRBD1 might be the D (5 bases). There are 14 residues in the CDR3. Trimming removed 3 bases from V and 2 bases from J, with 13 bases in between. Per the germline V gene, CDR1 is GTSNPN and CDR2 is SVGIG (reference sequence). The CDR3 here is CAWRATGLNYGYTF. CDR3 DNA sequence: TGTGCCTGGAGAGCCACAGGCTTAAACTATGGCTACACCTTC.

The chain is built from TRBV9 and TRBJ2-1, with D perhaps TRBD2 (6 bases). V dropped 0 bases and J dropped 2 bases, with 9 bases sitting between them. CDR1 is SGDLS and CDR2 is YYNGEE in the germline V gene. This CDR3 has 15 residues. The CDR3 DNA follows: TGTGCCAGCAGCGTAGGGACGGGGGCCTACAATGAGCAGTTCTTC. Translated, it gives CASSVGTGAYNEQFF.

This clone appeared once. This chain uses TRBV6-4 with TRBJ2-1; 10 bases align to TRBD1. Trimming removed 3 bases from V and 6 bases from J; junction bases left unmatched: 5. Germline V gene data show CDR1 as MRHNA and CDR2 as SNTAGT. CDR3 size: 15 residues. The CDR3 loop reads CASSEGTGVGNEQFF. The DNA of the CDR3 is TGTGCCAGCAGTGAGGGGACAGGGGTGGGCAATGAGCAGTTCTTC.

The V call is TRBV5-1, the J call TRBJ2-2, with 7 bases fitting TRBD1. CDR3 length equals 16 residues. CDR1 and CDR2 (germline): SGHRS, YFSETQ. Trimming removed 5 bases from V and 5 bases from J; junction bases left unmatched: 12. CDR3 sequence: CASRTWNRGKTGELFF. The CDR3 DNA reads TGCGCCAGCAGAACCTGGAACAGGGGTAAAACCGGGGAGCTGTTTTTT.

The J gene is TRBJ2-5, the V gene TRBV6-5; 8 positions match TRBD1. CDR3 length equals 13 residues. In germline, CDR1 is MNHEY, CDR2 SVGAGI. Trimming cost V 6 bases and J 5 bases; bases outside gene matches: 5. CDR3 amino acids: CASSRNRGETQYF. CDR3 nucleotides: TGTGCCAGCAGCCGAAACAGGGGGGAGACCCAGTACTTC.

This chain joins TRBV2 and TRBJ1-5; TRBD1 agrees at 7 bases. With V trimmed by 5 bases and J by 5 bases, 6 bases remained unmatched. This CDR3 spans 14 amino acids. Germline-derived CDR1 and CDR2 are SNHLY and FYNNEI. CDR3: CASSLGQLDQPQHF. In nucleotides, the CDR3 is TGTGCCAGCAGTCTGGGACAGCTCGATCAGCCCCAGCATTTT.

The chain uses TRBV4-1 and TRBJ1-2; no reliable D call. CDR1 is MGHRA, CDR2 YSYEKL, per germline. Deletions cut 5 bases from V and 3 bases from J, with 10 bases between. CDR3 size: 13 residues. The CDR3 coding sequence is TGCGCCAGCAGCTGGGGTGGGGACTATGGCTACACCTTC. Protein: CASSWGGDYGYTF.

This chain connects TRBV19 to TRBJ1-3; D unclear. The V end lost 11 bases, the J end lost 4 bases, and 9 bases lay between the germline ends. Germline lookup yields CDR1 LNHDA and CDR2 SQIVND (reference sequence). The CDR3 length is 11 residues. The CDR3 reads CAGEGGNTIYF. The CDR3 region has the DNA TGTGCCGGCGAAGGGGGAAACACCATATATTTT.

The rearrangement joins TRBV7-2 to TRBJ1-4, with no clear D. This CDR3 has 15 residues. Germline V gives CDR1 SGHTA, CDR2 FQGNSA. The V end was cut by 5 bases, the J end by 0 bases, with 10 bases between. CDR3 sequence (DNA): TGTGCCAGCAGCCCCTCGGGTGCAACTAATGAAAAACTGTTTTTT. Residues: CASSPSGATNEKLFF. Full variable domain (outside the CDR3, taken from reference TRBV7-2 and TRBJ1-4): GAGVSQSPSNKVTEKGKDVELRCDPISGHTALYWYRQSLGQGLEFLIYFQGNSAPDKSGLPSDRFSAERTGGSVSTLTIQRTQQEDSAVYLCASSPSGATNEKLFFGSGTQLSVL.

V gene TRBV7-8 combines with J gene TRBJ1-5; D might be TRBD1 (5 bases). Per germline, CDR1 SGHVS and CDR2 FQNEAQ. The V end was cut by 5 bases, the J end by 4 bases, with 18 bases between. This CDR3 spans 16 amino acids. In DNA form, the CDR3 reads TGTGCCAGCAGCCCCGTCGGGGGGAGTGAGAATCAGCCCCAGCATTTT. Its protein is CASSPVGGSENQPQHF.

The chain carries TRBV5-1 and TRBJ2-7; the D is unclear. This CDR3 is 12 amino acids long. The germline gives CDR1 SGHRS, CDR2 YFSETQ. V was shortened by 4 bases and J by 4 bases, with 9 bases between the two germline ends. CDR3 nucleotide sequence: TGCGCCAGCAGCCAGGACGGGTACGAGCAGTACTTC. Protein product: CASSQDGYEQYF.

In this sample, this clone turned up a few times. The CDR3 DNA reads as TGCGCCAGCAGCCAAGACAGGGTCCCGAGCGGCTACACCTTC. Its translation is CASSQDRVPSGYTF. This chain joins TRBV4-1 and TRBJ1-2, with D perhaps TRBD1 (5 bases). Trimming removed 0 bases at V and 8 bases at J, with 13 bases between. The germline V gene has CDR1 MGHRA and CDR2 YSYEKL. The CDR3 has 14 amino acids.

V and J are TRBV2 and TRBJ2-3; TRBD2 matches 12 bases. Losses at the gene ends were 3 bases for V and 6 bases for J; bases not matched to a gene: 7. Germline CDR1 reads SNHLY; CDR2 reads FYNNEI. The CDR3 contains 16 residues. The CDR3 region is CASSETSGGPRDTQYF. In nucleotides, the CDR3 is TGTGCCAGCAGTGAGACTAGCGGGGGACCTCGGGATACGCAGTATTTT.

J is TRBJ2-1 and V is TRBV11-3; 8 positions agree with TRBD1. The CDR3 runs 14 residues. In germline, CDR1 is SGHNT, CDR2 YENEEA. V lost 5 bases to trimming and J lost 9 bases; unmatched junction nucleotides: 9. In nucleotides, the CDR3 is TGTGCCAGCAGCAAGGAGGGACAGGCTCGTGAGCAGTTCTTC. Its translation: CASSKEGQAREQFF.